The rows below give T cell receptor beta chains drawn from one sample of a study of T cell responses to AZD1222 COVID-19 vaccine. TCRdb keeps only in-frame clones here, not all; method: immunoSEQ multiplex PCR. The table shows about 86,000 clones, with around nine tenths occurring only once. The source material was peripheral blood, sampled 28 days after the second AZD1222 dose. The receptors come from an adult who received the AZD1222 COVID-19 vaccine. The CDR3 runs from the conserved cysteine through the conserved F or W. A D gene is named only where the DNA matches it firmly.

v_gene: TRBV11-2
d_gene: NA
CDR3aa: CATGTEAFF

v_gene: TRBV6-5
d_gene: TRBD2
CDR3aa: CASSYPSGGRYEQYF

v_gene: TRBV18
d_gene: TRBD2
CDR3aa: CASSPLPSGSRNEQFF

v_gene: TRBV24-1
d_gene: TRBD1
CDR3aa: CATSDRQTGGRPNEQFF

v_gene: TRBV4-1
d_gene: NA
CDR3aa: CASSQVGLSNQPQHF

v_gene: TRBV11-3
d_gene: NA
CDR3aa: CASSEGERGYTF

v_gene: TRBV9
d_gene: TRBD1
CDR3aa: CASSDSGGEQYF

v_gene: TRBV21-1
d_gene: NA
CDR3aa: CASSNPVTSGSSSYEQYF

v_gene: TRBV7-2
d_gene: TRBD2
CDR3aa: CASRPRLAGLTDTQYF

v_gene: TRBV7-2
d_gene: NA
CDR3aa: CASSPRGSGNEQFF

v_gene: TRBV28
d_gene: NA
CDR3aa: CASSLLGPNSPLHF

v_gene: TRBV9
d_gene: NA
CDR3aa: CASSVGAGSGANVLTF

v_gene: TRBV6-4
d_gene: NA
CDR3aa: CASRATANYGYTF

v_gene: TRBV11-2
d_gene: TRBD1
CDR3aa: CASRRPGQGNTGELFF

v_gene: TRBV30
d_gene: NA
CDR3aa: CAWSVGSSYNSPLHF

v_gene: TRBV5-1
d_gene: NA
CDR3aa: CASSRGGQGQGGELFF

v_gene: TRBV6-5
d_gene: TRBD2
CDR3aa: CASSPGAGGPNEQFF

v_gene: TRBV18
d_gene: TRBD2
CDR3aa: CASSPQFGPSGRAETQYF

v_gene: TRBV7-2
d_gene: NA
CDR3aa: CASSLGEDNYGYTF

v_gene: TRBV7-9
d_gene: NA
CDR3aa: CASSLEEIATNEKLFF

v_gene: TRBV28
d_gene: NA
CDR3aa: CASSLAVGRIYGYTF

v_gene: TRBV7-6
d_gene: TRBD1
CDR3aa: CASSFGTGKETQYF

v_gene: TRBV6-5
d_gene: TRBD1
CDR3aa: CASSWDRRTDTQYF

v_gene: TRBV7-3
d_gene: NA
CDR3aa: CASSLTVGNTEAFF

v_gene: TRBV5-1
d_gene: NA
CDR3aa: CASSLEGSPNTGELFF

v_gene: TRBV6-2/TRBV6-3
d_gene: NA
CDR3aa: CASSKGPPELNYGYTF

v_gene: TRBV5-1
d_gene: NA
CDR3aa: CASSISGYSNTGELFF

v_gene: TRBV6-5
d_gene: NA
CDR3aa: CASSYPSGELFF

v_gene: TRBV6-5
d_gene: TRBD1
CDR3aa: CASRSDRGDNQPQHF

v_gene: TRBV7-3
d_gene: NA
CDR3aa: CASSPTAKTEAFF

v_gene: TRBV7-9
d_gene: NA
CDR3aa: CASRAQQGFGTEAFF

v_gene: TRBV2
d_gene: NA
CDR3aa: CASSESGLGEKLFF

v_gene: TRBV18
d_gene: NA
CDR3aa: CASSQDRDYGYTF

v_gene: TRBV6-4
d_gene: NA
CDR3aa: CASSERALAYEQYF

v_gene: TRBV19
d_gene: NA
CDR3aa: CASTPGGGGNTEAFF

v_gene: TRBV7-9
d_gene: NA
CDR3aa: CASSEGTHSNQPQHF

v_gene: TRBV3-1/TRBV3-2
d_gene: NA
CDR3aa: CASSHWFQPQHF

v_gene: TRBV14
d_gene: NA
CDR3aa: CASSQVAYEQYF

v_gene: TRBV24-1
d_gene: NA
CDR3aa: CATSPTNHKYGYTF

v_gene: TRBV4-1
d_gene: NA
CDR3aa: CATSPQGFRNQPQHF

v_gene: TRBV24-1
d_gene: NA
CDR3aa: CATSPLGGARTEAFF

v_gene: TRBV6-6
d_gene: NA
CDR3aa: CASRGTLNTEAFF

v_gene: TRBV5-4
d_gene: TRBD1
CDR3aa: CASSTGQMNTEAFF

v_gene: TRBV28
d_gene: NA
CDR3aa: CASSFSTIGDTIYF

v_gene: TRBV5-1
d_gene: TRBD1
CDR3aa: CASSLEWDRSSYEQYF

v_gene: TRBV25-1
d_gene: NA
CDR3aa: CASSEVGLVAGELFF